This TCR beta chain was retrieved from a study of T cell repertoires in cytomegalovirus infection. This clonotype was detected ten times or more. Its antigen is not known. The CDR3 sequence is 14 residues long. Trimming left V 1 base short and J 0 bases short, with 9 bases between. CDR1 and CDR2 from the germline V gene are DFQATT and SNEGSKA (reference sequence). Each CDR3 protein is one row after TCRdb ran MiXCR on the reads. The table includes around 230,000 distinct CDR3 sequences, 6% to 8% detected once. The study's findings and limits: CMV-specific TCR beta clonotypes restricted by HLA-C dominated the ex vivo response.

The chain carries TRBV20-1 and TRBJ1-1; D unresolved. This clonotype was obtained from a human donor in good health (CMV status not recorded). Some clones in this sample may be carry-over from other donors' samples. Sequenced input: PBMCs. The CDR3 nucleotides are TGCAGTGCTAGAGTTCCAGTCATGAACACTGAAGCTTTCTTT. This encodes CSARVPVMNTEAFF.